This passage covers 31 T cell receptor delta chains from one sample sequenced in a study of TRDV2 sequences in healthy donors (TCRdb year 2020). Library preparation was by PCR. Sequencer: Illumina MiSeq. The public reads were reprocessed by TCRdb using CATT, and rows of matching DNA were later combined. The sample records about 1,700 delta-chain clones, 16% of which are singletons. The ten largest account for about two thirds of the sample. The sequenced sample consisted of Vd2+ gamma-delta T cells from blood. The cell subset or site label, as the study defines it: TCR Vdelta2-expressing (gamma9delta2) T cells. The receptors were sampled from a human donor in good health.

In its sample, this clone was seen a few times. V and J are TRDV2 and TRDJ1, with 10 bases aligning to TRDD3. This CDR3 has 16 residues. V was pared by 3 bases and J by 1 base, with 7 bases of the junction left unmatched. Germline V gene data show CDR1 as GEAIGNYY and CDR2 as EKD. The CDR3 protein is CACDSLGDAGTDKLIF. DNA for the CDR3: TGTGCCTGTGACTCACTGGGGGATGCGGGCACCGATAAACTCATCTTT.

This clone has a handful of counts. This DNA's translation and the protein TCRdb lists, from a much larger clone, do not match at residue 11, likely due to a read error; the protein shown is translated from the DNA. The chain employs TRDV2 and TRDJ1; TRDD3 is a possible D gene (6 bases). Germline CDR1 and CDR2: GEAIGNYY and EKD. The CDR3 sequence is 18 residues long. Deletions cut 1 base from V and 1 base from J, with 21 bases between. The CDR3 bases are TGTGCCTGTGACACTCTGCGTCAGACTGGGAGACCCACCGATAAACTCATCTTT. This encodes CACDTLRQTGRPTDKLIF.

This clone is medium-sized in the sample. The chain is built from TRDV2 and TRDJ1; D might be TRDD3 (6 bases). Trimming stripped 1 base from V and 0 bases from J, with 14 bases between. The CDR3 extends over 16 amino acids. CDR1 and CDR2 from the germline V gene are GEAIGNYY and EKD. This chain's CDR3 is CACDTMGGPYTDKLIF. The CDR3 coding sequence is TGTGCCTGTGACACTATGGGGGGACCGTACACCGATAAACTCATCTTT.

This chain joins TRDV2 and TRDJ1, with 9 bases aligning to TRDD3. V lost 3 bases to trimming and J lost 1 base; unmatched junction nucleotides: 11. CDR1 is GEAIGNYY and CDR2 is EKD in the germline V gene. This CDR3 is built from 17 residues. The CDR3 DNA is TGTGCCTGTGACGCGGTGGGGGATATTCAACCCACCGATAAACTCATCTTT. Translating gives CACDAVGDIQPTDKLIF.

The V call is TRDV2, the J call TRDJ1, with TRDD3 matching over 10 bases. This CDR3 comprises 21 residues. CDR1 is GEAIGNYY, CDR2 EKD, per germline. Trimming at V came to 2 bases and at J to 1 base, leaving 21 bases not matched to a gene. CDR3 in DNA: TGTGCCTGTGACATGGGGGATGCGAGCTCCTTGGGGGATACTACCACCGATAAACTCATCTTT. Translation gives CACDMGDASSLGDTTTDKLIF.

By its share, this clone is medium-sized. The chain couples TRDV2 to TRDJ1, with 9 positions matching TRDD3. CDR1 GEAIGNYY and CDR2 EKD come from the germline V gene. The length of the CDR3 is 16 residues. The J segment lost 0 bases and the V segment lost 4 bases, leaving 8 bases of the junction unmatched. CDR3 sequence: CACDPLGDSYTDKLIF. The CDR3 nucleotides are TGTGCCTGTGATCCGCTGGGGGATTCGTACACCGATAAACTCATCTTT.

This clone has a handful of counts. A far bigger clonotype differs at one base, so this is likely a read error. Different DNA sequences within this sample yield the same CDR3. V gene TRDV2 combines with J gene TRDJ1; TRDD3 agrees at 9 bases. This CDR3 is built from 17 residues. CDR1 GEAIGNYY and CDR2 EKD come from the germline V gene. The CDR3 spells CACESLTGGPYTDKLIF. Written as DNA, the CDR3 is TGTGCCTGTGAAAGTCTTACTGGGGGACCCTACACTGATAAACTCATCTTT.

Relative to its sample, this clone is medium-sized. The V call is TRDV2, the J call TRDJ1; TRDD3 agrees at 13 bases. Germline V gives CDR1 GEAIGNYY, CDR2 EKD. The CDR3 consists of 18 residues. V was pared by 3 bases and J by 2 bases, with 11 bases of the junction left unmatched. The CDR3: CACDEILGDTSSTDKLIF. Written as DNA, the CDR3 is TGTGCCTGTGACGAGATACTGGGGGATACGTCTTCTACCGATAAACTCATCTTT.

This clone was counted a few times. One base separates it from a far larger clone, so it is likely a read error. Other DNA sequences within the sample encode an identical CDR3. The V call is TRDV2, the J call TRDJ1; 13 nucleotides line up with TRDD3. CDR1 and CDR2 (germline): GEAIGNYY, EKD. This CDR3 has 20 amino acids. V lost 2 bases and J lost 0; bases outside the gene matches: 14. The DNA of the CDR3 is TGTGCCTGTGACAACGTGGTACTGGGGGATACGGTATCGTACACCGATAAACTCATCTTT. Its protein is CACDNVVLGDTVSYTDKLIF.

This clone is classed as medium-sized. The J gene is TRDJ1, the V gene TRDV2; 8 nucleotides agree with TRDD3. V was pared by 3 bases and J by 1 base, with 6 bases of the junction left unmatched. Germline CDR1 and CDR2: GEAIGNYY and EKD. The CDR3 loop spans 15 amino acids. The CDR3 loop is CACDQAGGPTDKLIF. In DNA, the CDR3 is TGTGCCTGTGACCAAGCTGGGGGACCCACCGATAAACTCATCTTT.

The gene calls are TRDV2 and TRDJ3; 9 bases align to TRDD3. V shed 4 bases and J 8 bases; nucleotides not matched to a gene: 11. CDR3 size: 17 residues. Germline assignment: CDR1 GEAIGNYY and CDR2 EKD. In DNA, the CDR3 is TGTGCCTGTGAAAGTCTTACTGGGGGACCCTACACCCGACAGATGTTTTTC. Translated, it gives CACESLTGGPYTRQMFF.

At least ten counts were recorded for this clone. The chain uses TRDV2 and TRDJ1; 8 nucleotides agree with TRDD3. The CDR3 length is 19 residues. V was clipped by 3 bases and J by 0 bases; unmatched bases: 17. Germline loops: CDR1 GEAIGNYY, CDR2 EKD. The CDR3 here is CACDPLNAGGGSDTDKLIF. CDR3 nucleotides: TGTGCCTGTGACCCTCTTAACGCTGGGGGAGGATCGGACACCGATAAACTCATCTTT.

The chain employs TRDV2 and TRDJ1; 11 bases match TRDD3. V lost 0 bases, J lost 0 bases, and 17 bases stayed unmatched. The CDR3 covers 21 residues. Germline-derived CDR1 and CDR2 are GEAIGNYY and EKD. The CDR3, as DNA: TGTGCCTGTGACACCGTCGGGCCTCTGGGGGATACAGTATCGTACACCGATAAACTCATCTTT. As protein: CACDTVGPLGDTVSYTDKLIF.

The genes are TRDV2 and TRDJ1, with 10 bases fitting TRDD3. Germline CDR1 and CDR2: GEAIGNYY and EKD. The trim removed 1 base at V and 3 bases at J, leaving 19 bases unmatched. The CDR3 spans 20 residues. Here the CDR3 reads CACDTLRQTGGFSRSDKLIF. CDR3 sequence (DNA): TGTGCCTGTGACACTCTGCGTCAGACTGGGGGATTTTCAAGGTCCGATAAACTCATCTTT.

This clone is termed large. This chain links TRDV2 with TRDJ1, with TRDD3 identical over 10 bases. Germline V gene lookup returns CDR1 GEAIGNYY and CDR2 EKD. V was pared by 0 bases and J by 1 base, with 13 bases of the junction left unmatched. The CDR3 is made up of 19 amino acids. CDR3 coding DNA: TGTGCCTGTGACACCGTTGAGGGGGATACGCGGGGGAGCACCGATAAACTCATCTTT. Translation gives CACDTVEGDTRGSTDKLIF.

Details on this clone: TCRdb attributes to this sequence the protein of a much larger clone, which differs from the DNA translation at residue 8; a read error is likely, and the protein displayed is translated from the DNA. The chain links TRDV2 to TRDJ1, with a weak D call TRDD3 (5 bases). The germline V gene has CDR1 GEAIGNYY and CDR2 EKD. V lost 3 bases, J lost 0 bases, and 40 bases lay in between. The CDR3 length is 24 residues. Here the CDR3 reads CACDPLLLNVKEDIHGRDTDKLIF. CDR3 DNA sequence: TGTGCCTGTGACCCCTTACTTCTCAACGTCAAAGAGGATATTCATGGGAGGGACACCGATAAACTCATCTTT.

This clone turned up a few times. For this DNA, TCRdb reports the protein of a much larger clone, which diverges at residue 12, most likely from a read error; the protein presented here is translated directly from the DNA. The genes are TRDV2 and TRDJ1, with TRDD3 matching 8 bases. The CDR3 is 16 amino acids. Looked up from germline, CDR1 is GEAIGNYY and CDR2 is EKD. V gave up 2 bases and J gave up 2 bases; unmatched junction bases: 9. CDR3 protein: CACDSVGMGDTDKLIF. CDR3 DNA: TGTGCCTGTGACAGTGTCGGGATGGGGGATACCGATAAACTCATCTTT.

With regard to this clone: This likely reflects a read error, since a far larger clone is one base away. The same CDR3 arises from other DNA sequences in this sample as well. V usage is TRDV2 and J usage is TRDJ1, with TRDD2 as a possible D gene (5 bases). V lost 4 bases and J lost 7, with 21 bases in between. CDR1 is GEAIGNYY, CDR2 EKD, per germline. The CDR3 is 15 residues long. The CDR3 spells CACDTVSSPRGKLIF. For the CDR3, the DNA is TGTGCCTGTGATACCGTTTCCTCCCCAAGAGGTAAACTCATCTTT.

V is TRDV2 and J is TRDJ1, with D perhaps TRDD2 or TRDD3 (6 bases each). The CDR3 is 18 amino acids. Germline V gene lookup returns CDR1 GEAIGNYY and CDR2 EKD. Between the trimmed V and J ends, which lost 4 bases and 2 bases, there was a span of 25 bases. This chain's CDR3 is CACDRLPGLDTGTDKLIF. CDR3 DNA: TGTGCCTGTGATCGCCTTCCAGGGCTGGATACCGGGACCGATAAACTCATCTTT.

This clone was found a few times. The protein that TCRdb holds for this DNA derives from a much larger clone and differs from the translated DNA at residue 8, which likely indicates a read error; the protein shown here is translated from the DNA. The chain joins TRDV2 to TRDJ1; TRDD3 aligns across 7 bases. This CDR3 is 15 amino acids long. Germline CDR1 GEAIGNYY, CDR2 EKD. With 3 bases clipped from V and 1 base from J, the junction kept 7 bases outside the gene matches. The CDR3 DNA reads TGTGCCTGTGACTCACTGGGGTATCTCACCGATAAACTCATCTTT. As protein: CACDSLGYLTDKLIF.

In this sample, this clone turned up a few times. TCRdb assigns this DNA the protein of a much larger clone, which departs from its translation at residue 3; this likely reflects a read error, and the protein shown comes from translating the DNA. This chain connects TRDV2 to TRDJ1; 10 bases align to TRDD3. Germline CDR1 is GEAIGNYY and CDR2 is EKD. The CDR3 covers 18 residues. This CDR3 is CAYDRLGDRSPYTDKLIF. The CDR3 DNA reads TGTGCCTATGACCGCCTGGGGGATAGATCCCCTTACACCGATAAACTCATCTTT.

The chain links TRDV2 to TRDJ1; tentatively, D is TRDD3 (6 bases). Germline V gives CDR1 GEAIGNYY, CDR2 EKD. The CDR3 is 15 residues long. V lost 0 bases to trimming and J lost 2 bases, with 12 bases between them. The CDR3 nucleotides read TGTGCCTGTGACACCGTCGGGGGGAGGACCGATAAACTCATCTTT. This sequence encodes CACDTVGGRTDKLIF.

J is TRDJ1 and V is TRDV2; 13 bases map to TRDD3. Germline lookup yields CDR1 GEAIGNYY and CDR2 EKD. V lost 0 bases and J lost 4; bases outside the gene matches: 19. This CDR3 is built from 21 residues. The CDR3: CACDTVVLGTGGYEGGDKLIF. For the CDR3, the DNA is TGTGCCTGTGACACCGTTGTGCTGGGTACTGGGGGATACGAGGGTGGCGATAAACTCATCTTT.

Points on this clone: The protein given by TCRdb reflects a much larger clone and differs at residue 11 from this DNA's translation, likely from a read error; the protein shown is the DNA's translation. This chain uses TRDV2 with TRDJ1, with D maybe TRDD3 (6 bases). The CDR3 length is 16 residues. V was clipped by 4 bases and J by 4 bases, with 21 bases between them. Germline values: CDR1 GEAIGNYY, CDR2 EKD. For the CDR3, the DNA is TGTGCCTGTGATGTACTGGGAGGATCCTTGGGCGATAAACTCATCTTT. It yields the protein CACDVLGGSLGDKLIF.

Many counts were recorded for this clone. This rearrangement joins TRDV2 to TRDJ1; 9 bases align to TRDD3. With V trimmed by 0 bases and J by 0 bases, 25 bases remained unmatched. CDR1 and CDR2 (germline): GEAIGNYY, EKD. The CDR3 length is 23 residues. The CDR3 DNA follows: TGTGCCTGTGACACCGTTCGGCCCTCACGTGGGCTGGGGGATTCCGAGTACACCGATAAACTCATCTTT. This encodes CACDTVRPSRGLGDSEYTDKLIF.

A few counts support this clone. This DNA's translation and the protein TCRdb lists, from a much larger clone, do not match at residue 11, likely due to a read error; the protein shown is translated from the DNA. The chain joins TRDV2 to TRDJ1; a possible D gene is TRDD2 (6 bases). CDR1 and CDR2 (germline): GEAIGNYY, EKD. The CDR3 is made up of 17 amino acids. V was shortened by 4 bases and J by 1 base, with 21 bases between the two germline ends. The CDR3 sequence is CACDRLPGLDLTDKLIF. In DNA, the CDR3 is TGTGCCTGTGATCGCCTTCCAGGGCTGGATCTCACCGATAAACTCATCTTT.

The sample holds a few counts of this clone. The chain has TRDV2 and TRDJ1, with D possibly matching TRDD3 (5 bases). Between the trimmed V and J ends, which lost 0 bases and 0 bases, there was a span of 13 bases. Germline assignment: CDR1 GEAIGNYY and CDR2 EKD. CDR3 length: 16 amino acids. CDR3 nucleotides: TGTGCCTGTGACACCGTAGGGGGCGAGTACACCGATAAACTCATCTTT. Translation: CACDTVGGEYTDKLIF.

This clone was seen a handful of times. TCRdb's entry gives the protein of a much larger clone, which mismatches this DNA's translation at residue 3, likely from a read error; the protein reported here is translated from the DNA. The chain employs TRDV2 and TRDJ1, with D perhaps TRDD3 (6 bases). CDR3 length equals 17 residues. Germline V lookup: CDR1 GEAIGNYY, CDR2 EKD. The CDR3 spells CASDPVGGTTYTDKLIF. CDR3 DNA sequence: TGTGCCAGTGATCCCGTGGGGGGAACCACGTACACCGATAAACTCATCTTT.

This clone showed up many times. The gene calls are TRDV2 and TRDJ1; 9 nucleotides align to TRDD3. The CDR3 sequence is 19 residues long. Per the germline V gene, CDR1 is GEAIGNYY and CDR2 is EKD. V trimming: 4 bases; J trimming: 0 bases; junction bases outside the gene matches: 17. The CDR3 here is CACEPLRSGGFAYTDKLIF. The DNA of the CDR3 is TGTGCCTGTGAACCCCTAAGGTCTGGGGGATTCGCCTACACCGATAAACTCATCTTT.

This clone is termed medium-sized (0.01 to 0.1%). The V call is TRDV2, the J call TRDJ1; 8 positions match TRDD3. The CDR3 is made up of 18 amino acids. CDR1 GEAIGNYY and CDR2 EKD come from the germline V gene. V was pared by 2 bases and J by 0 bases, with 13 bases of the junction left unmatched. The CDR3 here is CACDMGDASSWDTDKLIF. The CDR3 DNA reads TGTGCCTGTGACATGGGGGATGCGAGCTCCTGGGACACCGATAAACTCATCTTT.

This clone turned up a few times. This sequence joins TRDV2 and TRDJ1, with 7 positions matching TRDD3. This CDR3 comprises 19 residues. Trimming took 0 bases from V and 0 from J; bases not matched to a gene: 15. Germline loops: CDR1 GEAIGNYY, CDR2 EKD. CDR3 sequence reads: CACDTVVLGTGEDTDKLIF. Here the CDR3 DNA reads TGTGCCTGTGACACCGTTGTGCTGGGTACTGGGGAAGACACCGATAAACTCATCTTT.